These T cell receptor beta chains were read from a single sample in a study of beta chain features in type 1 diabetes. Here immunoSEQ multiplex PCR was the method, and the copy in TCRdb shows in-frame clones only, minus some. The table has roughly 370,000 clones, approximately 15% seen once. The specimen sequenced was naive CD4+ T cells from blood. These receptors originate from a man between 25 and 39 years old in good health. Each CDR3 is given with its conserved first and last residue. The D gene is left open where the match is weak. Not all rows give a size; the values are once, few, many and, for expanded clones, a class.

v_call: TRBV29-1; j_call: TRBJ1-2; clone_size: .; d_call: .; cdr3_nt: TGCAGCGTTGAAGGATTGGCTGGACAAAACTATGGCTACACCTTC; cdr3_aa: CSVEGLAGQNYGYTF
v_call: TRBV9; j_call: TRBJ1-2; clone_size: few; d_call: .; cdr3_nt: TGTGCCAGCAGCGTAGCGGCAGAGCCTTATGGCTACACCTTC; cdr3_aa: CASSVAAEPYGYTF
v_call: TRBV5-4; j_call: TRBJ2-5; clone_size: .; d_call: TRBD2; cdr3_nt: TGTGCCAGCAGCTCGGGACTAGCGGTCCAGGAGACCCAGTACTTC; cdr3_aa: CASSSGLAVQETQYF
v_call: TRBV4-3; j_call: TRBJ2-1; clone_size: few; d_call: .; cdr3_nt: TGCGCCAGCAGCCAAGATCAGGCCTATCCCCCGAGGGATGAGCAGTTCTTC; cdr3_aa: CASSQDQAYPPRDEQFF
v_call: TRBV7-7; j_call: TRBJ2-3; clone_size: .; d_call: TRBD2; cdr3_nt: TGTGCTAGCAGCTCAGGACTAGCGGGCACAGATACGCAGTATTTT; cdr3_aa: CASSSGLAGTDTQYF
v_call: TRBV7-2; j_call: TRBJ2-3; clone_size: few; d_call: .; cdr3_nt: TGTGCCAGCAGCTCGGATTTCACAGATACGCAGTATTTT; cdr3_aa: CASSSDFTDTQYF
v_call: TRBV27; j_call: TRBJ1-2; clone_size: few; d_call: .; cdr3_nt: TGTGCCAGCAGTTTATCGGGCGGGGGGTCGAGCGGCTACACCTTC; cdr3_aa: CASSLSGGGSSGYTF
v_call: TRBV5-4; j_call: TRBJ2-1; clone_size: .; d_call: TRBD2; cdr3_nt: TGTGCCAGCAGCTTCGTCGGGAGGACCTCGTCGGATGAGCAGTTCTTC; cdr3_aa: CASSFVGRTSSDEQFF
v_call: TRBV11-2; j_call: TRBJ2-2; clone_size: few; d_call: .; cdr3_nt: TGTGCCAGCAGCTTAGTGGTCCAGCGAGGTAACACCGGGGAGCTGTTTTTT; cdr3_aa: CASSLVVQRGNTGELFF
v_call: TRBV7-2; j_call: TRBJ2-1; clone_size: .; d_call: .; cdr3_nt: TGTGCCAGCGGGCCCACCTACAATGAGCAGTTCTTC; cdr3_aa: CASGPTYNEQFF
v_call: TRBV7-2; j_call: TRBJ1-2; clone_size: few; d_call: TRBD1; cdr3_nt: TGTGCCAGCACCATGACAGGGCGCGGCTACACCTTC; cdr3_aa: CASTMTGRGYTF
v_call: TRBV6-5; j_call: TRBJ1-2; clone_size: few; d_call: TRBD1; cdr3_nt: TGTGCCAGCAGTCCCACCGGGACAGGGGGAAAAGGCTACACCTTC; cdr3_aa: CASSPTGTGGKGYTF
v_call: TRBV5-6; j_call: TRBJ1-1; clone_size: .; d_call: .; cdr3_nt: TGTGCCAGCAGCCACGACACGGGCCGCACTCGGAACACTGAAGCTTTCTTT; cdr3_aa: CASSHDTGRTRNTEAFF
v_call: TRBV4-3; j_call: TRBJ2-3; clone_size: few; d_call: .; cdr3_nt: TGCGCCAGCAGCCAAGAAAGGTTCGGAGATACGCAGTATTTT; cdr3_aa: CASSQERFGDTQYF
v_call: TRBV27; j_call: TRBJ2-3; clone_size: .; d_call: TRBD1; cdr3_nt: TGTGCCAGCAGCCAGACAGGGTTGGGGACAGATACGCAGTATTTT; cdr3_aa: CASSQTGLGTDTQYF
v_call: TRBV6-5; j_call: TRBJ1-1; clone_size: few; d_call: .; cdr3_nt: TGTGCCAGCAGTCAACGGGGCACTGAAGCTTTCTTT; cdr3_aa: CASSQRGTEAFF
v_call: TRBV7-8; j_call: TRBJ2-1; clone_size: .; d_call: .; cdr3_nt: TGTGCCAGCAGCTTTCGTCGGGTCCCACCAGGAGAGCAGTTCTTC; cdr3_aa: CASSFRRVPPGEQFF
v_call: TRBV18; j_call: TRBJ2-2; clone_size: .; d_call: .; cdr3_nt: TGTGCCAGCTCACCTGCCGTCGCGACCGGGGAGCTGTTTTTT; cdr3_aa: CASSPAVATGELFF
v_call: TRBV29-1; j_call: TRBJ1-2; clone_size: .; d_call: .; cdr3_nt: TGCAGCGCTGACAGTTACTATGGCTACACCTTC; cdr3_aa: CSADSYYGYTF
v_call: TRBV2; j_call: TRBJ2-3; clone_size: once; d_call: .; cdr3_nt: TGTGCCAGCAGTGAGAGCGACTGGTATTCTGTCGATACGCAGTATTTT; cdr3_aa: CASSESDWYSVDTQYF
v_call: TRBV30; j_call: TRBJ1-4; clone_size: few; d_call: TRBD1; cdr3_nt: TGTGCCTGGAGTGTTAAGGGGGCAGGTGAAAAACTGTTTTTT; cdr3_aa: CAWSVKGAGEKLFF
v_call: TRBV20-1; j_call: TRBJ2-5; clone_size: few; d_call: .; cdr3_nt: TGCAGTGCTACCGGGGAAGAGACCCAGTACTTC; cdr3_aa: CSATGEETQYF
v_call: TRBV4-1; j_call: TRBJ2-7; clone_size: .; d_call: TRBD2; cdr3_nt: TGCGCCAGCAGCCGAACGGGCGGGGGGGCCTACGAGCAGTACTTC; cdr3_aa: CASSRTGGGAYEQYF
v_call: TRBV5-4; j_call: TRBJ2-1; clone_size: .; d_call: .; cdr3_nt: TGTGCCAGCAGGACGGACAGCAACAATGAGCAGTTCTTC; cdr3_aa: CASRTDSNNEQFF
v_call: TRBV29-1; j_call: TRBJ2-1; clone_size: .; d_call: TRBD2; cdr3_nt: TGCAGCGGTCGGAGCGGGAGTGATGAGCAGTTCTTC; cdr3_aa: CSGRSGSDEQFF
v_call: TRBV30; j_call: TRBJ2-5; clone_size: .; d_call: .; cdr3_nt: TGTGCCTGGCGTCGGTCGGAGGTTTCGACGGAGACCCAGTACTTC; cdr3_aa: CAWRRSEVSTETQYF
v_call: TRBV29-1; j_call: TRBJ2-3; clone_size: .; d_call: TRBD2; cdr3_nt: TGCAGCTACTCCGCCGGGGGGACGCAGTATTTT; cdr3_aa: CSYSAGGTQYF